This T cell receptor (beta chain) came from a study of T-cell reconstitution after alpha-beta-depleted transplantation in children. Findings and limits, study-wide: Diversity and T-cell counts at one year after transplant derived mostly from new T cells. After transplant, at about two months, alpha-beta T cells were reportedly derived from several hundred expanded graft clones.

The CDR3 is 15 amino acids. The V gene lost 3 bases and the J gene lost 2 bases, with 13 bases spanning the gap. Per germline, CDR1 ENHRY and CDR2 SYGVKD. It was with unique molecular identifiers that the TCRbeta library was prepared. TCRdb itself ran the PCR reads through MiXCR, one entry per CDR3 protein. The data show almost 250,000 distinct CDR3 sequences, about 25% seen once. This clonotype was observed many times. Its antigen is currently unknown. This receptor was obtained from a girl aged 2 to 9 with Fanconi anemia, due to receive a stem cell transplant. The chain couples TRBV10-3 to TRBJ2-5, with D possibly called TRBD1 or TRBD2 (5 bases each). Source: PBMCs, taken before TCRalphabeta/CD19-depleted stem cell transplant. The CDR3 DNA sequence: TGTGCCATCAGTGACCTACGGGGCAGTCAAGAGACCCAGTACTTC. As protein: CAISDLRGSQETQYF.